This T cell receptor (beta chain) was retrieved from a study of blood T cell repertoires in COVID-19. The authors' processing: Nucleated cell number was recorded as an estimate derived from reference gene primer amplification. Sequencing used immunoSEQ multiplex PCR; TCRdb keeps in-frame clones, though not all of them. For V, J and clone size, that table is used; D and trimming come from the DNA. Of a few hundred thousand clones listed, around 83% are singletons. The age range of participants was about 18 to 100 years, with residence in 20 to 25 US areas. This CDR3 has 13 residues. The V and J ends lost 6 bases and 4 bases respectively, with 12 bases between them. Germline lookup yields CDR1 LNHDA and CDR2 SQIVND (reference sequence).

The specimen was PBMCs or T cells enriched from blood (not recorded which). V usage is TRBV19 and J usage is TRBJ1-1; D gene ambiguous. This TCR was sampled from a woman aged 45-59 years who had recovered from COVID-19. The CDR3 loop is CASSGGSGTEAFF. CDR3 nucleotide sequence: TGTGCCAGTAGCGGTGGTAGTGGCACTGAAGCTTTCTTT.